Presented here are 7 T cell receptor beta chains from one specimen sequenced in a study of Ad26.COV2.S vaccination and SARS-CoV-2 variants. Measured with immunoSEQ multiplex PCR; TCRdb has only the in-frame clones, and not every one. This table holds about 350,000 clones, approximately 90% found once. The source was peripheral blood, collected after recovery from COVID-19. These receptors were taken from a human donor who had recovered from COVID-19.

This sequence joins TRBV4-3 and TRBJ2-7; the match to TRBD1 covers 9 bases. This CDR3 spans 13 amino acids. CDR1 is LGHNA, CDR2 YSLEER, per germline. V lost 3 bases, J lost 3 bases, and 0 bases stayed unmatched. This CDR3 reads CASSQTGGYEQYF. Here the CDR3 DNA reads TGCGCCAGCAGCCAGACAGGGGGCTACGAGCAGTACTTC.

The J gene is TRBJ1-3, the V gene TRBV4-3; 9 positions match TRBD1. CDR3 length: 16 residues. After removal of 0 bases from V and 9 bases from J, the junction contained 9 bases not matched to a gene. Per the germline V gene, CDR1 is LGHNA and CDR2 is YSLEER. CDR3 in DNA: TGCGCCAGCAGCCAAGACCCCGGGACAGGGAGCGGCACCATATATTTT. Its translation: CASSQDPGTGSGTIYF.

The rearrangement joins TRBV6-5 to TRBJ1-1, with a weak D call TRBD1 (5 bases). The CDR3 sequence is 13 residues long. V lost 6 bases and J lost 13, with 21 bases in between. Germline V gene lookup returns CDR1 MNHEY and CDR2 SVGAGI. DNA of the CDR3: TGTGCCAGCAGCTCCCCGGGACGTTCTTTTGATTTCTTT. Its translation: CASSSPGRSFDFF.

This chain's CDR3 is CASSQERDFSGSNQPQHF. The DNA of the CDR3 is TGCGCCAGCAGCCAAGAAAGGGACTTTTCGGGTAGCAATCAGCCCCAGCATTTT. V is TRBV4-1 and J is TRBJ1-5; D might be TRBD1 (5 bases). V was clipped by 0 bases and J by 0 bases, with 15 bases between them. CDR3 length: 18 amino acids. Germline V gene data show CDR1 as MGHRA and CDR2 as YSYEKL.

This clone was recorded once. The genes are TRBV3-1 (or the pseudogene TRBV3-2) and TRBJ2-1, with a tentative D call TRBD1 (5 bases). V was clipped by 2 bases and J by 2 bases, with 10 bases between them. The germline CDR1 and CDR2 sequences are LGHDT and YNNKEL (reference sequence). The CDR3 is 15 amino acids. The CDR3 sequence: CASSQPRATYNEQFF. CDR3 nucleotide sequence: TGTGCCAGCAGCCAACCCAGGGCGACCTACAATGAGCAGTTCTTC.

V is TRBV4-1 and J is TRBJ1-5; no reliable D call. The CDR3 covers 16 residues. The V and J ends lost 0 bases and 6 bases respectively, with 15 bases between them. The germline CDR1 and CDR2 sequences are MGHRA and YSYEKL. For the CDR3, the DNA is TGCGCCAGCAGCCAAGAAAGGCAACCGTCGGGTCAGCCCCAGCATTTT. Its translation: CASSQERQPSGQPQHF.

The gene calls are TRBV5-3 and TRBJ2-3; 14 bases fit TRBD2. TRBV5-3 qualifies as an ORF whose function is uncertain. J gave up 4 bases and V 4 bases, and 5 bases lay outside the gene matches. The CDR3 has 16 amino acids. CDR3 bases: TGTGCCAGAAGCCGGGGACTAGCGGGGGTTTCAGATACGCAGTATTTT. The encoded protein is CARSRGLAGVSDTQYF.